This T cell receptor beta chain was sequenced in a study of blood T cell repertoires in COVID-19. Repertoires were generated with immunoSEQ multiplex PCR, while TCRdb's copy carries only in-frame clones and drops some. The sample contains around 80,000 clones, around 79% of which appear only once. CDR3 length: 15 residues. Germline loops: CDR1 SGHTS, CDR2 YDEGEE. V lost 1 base and J lost 0; bases outside the gene matches: 3. The TCR originated in a man over 45 with active or convalescent COVID-19. The sequencing sample was made of peripheral blood. The chain employs TRBV5-8 and TRBJ1-1; 7 positions agree with TRBD1. In nucleotides, the CDR3 is TGTGCCAGCAGCTTGCGACAGGGCCTGAACACTGAAGCTTTCTTT. This translates into CASSLRQGLNTEAFF.